This is a list of T cell receptor beta chains from one sample in a study of shared clonotypes between healthy human individuals. Clones were sequenced by immunoSEQ multiplex PCR, and TCRdb holds only the in-frame ones, with some missing. The data hold 740,000 or so clones, with 73% observed a single time. What was sequenced was memory CD4+ T cells sorted from blood. The receptor set was obtained from a woman younger than 45 in good health. Each CDR3 is given with its conserved first and last residue. D genes are given only for firm matches. Clone size, where shown, is once, few, many, or a class for clones that have expanded.

>NA|TRBJ2-3|TRBV27|NA
CASSSVSTDTQYF
TGTGCCAGCAGTTCCGTGTCCACAGATACGCAGTATTTT
>TRBD1|TRBJ1-2|TRBV7-9|NA
CASSLAWTGGPYGYTF
TGTGCCAGCAGCTTAGCGTGGACAGGGGGCCCCTATGGCTACACCTTC
>NA|TRBJ1-2|TRBV7-2|NA
CASSPGVYGYTF
TGTGCCAGCAGCCCAGGGGTATATGGCTACACCTTC
>NA|TRBJ2-2|TRBV19|NA
CASSMRGELFF
TGTGCCAGTAGTATGCGCGGGGAGCTGTTTTTT
>NA|TRBJ1-5|TRBV9|once
CASSARGGVEPQHF
TGTGCCAGCAGCGCCAGGGGAGGGGTTGAGCCCCAGCATTTT
>TRBD1|TRBJ2-6|TRBV30|NA
CAWSVRRQGARAGANVLTF
TGTGCCTGGAGTGTACGACGGCAGGGGGCAAGGGCCGGGGCCAACGTCCTGACTTTC
>TRBD2|TRBJ2-5|TRBV10-1|NA
CASSAASGREETQYF
TGCGCCAGCAGTGCGGCTAGCGGGAGAGAAGAGACCCAGTACTTC
>NA|TRBJ1-3|TRBV5-6|few
CASSFNRVGNTIYF
TGTGCCAGCAGCTTCAACAGGGTTGGAAACACCATATATTTT
>NA|TRBJ1-2|TRBV19|few
CASRSGASETPLVRGNYGYTF
TGTGCCAGCCGATCCGGGGCCTCTGAAACACCCCTGGTTCGGGGTAACTATGGCTACACCTTC
>NA|TRBJ2-2|TRBV5-8|NA
CASSFGHLNTGELFF
TGTGCCAGCAGCTTTGGTCATTTGAACACCGGGGAGCTGTTTTTT
>NA|TRBJ2-7|TRBV27|NA
CASSLGRGYEQYF
TGTGCCAGCAGTTTGGGGCGAGGCTACGAGCAGTACTTC
>NA|TRBJ2-5|TRBV9|NA
CASSVGGLPRGETQYF
TGTGCCAGCAGCGTAGGGGGCCTCCCTCGCGGGGAGACCCAGTACTTC
>TRBD1|TRBJ1-5|TRBV18|NA
CASSPGEGASNQPQHF
TGTGCCAGCTCACCAGGGGAGGGGGCTAGCAATCAGCCCCAGCATTTT
>TRBD1|TRBJ2-7|TRBV6-5|NA
CASSYSDRGQNEQYF
TGTGCCAGCAGTTACTCGGACAGGGGGCAGAACGAGCAGTACTTC
>TRBD1|TRBJ2-7|TRBV5-4|NA
CASRGQGGGEQYF
TGTGCCAGCAGGGGACAGGGCGGAGGCGAGCAGTACTTC
>NA|TRBJ1-3|TRBV2|NA
CASRGFDSSGNTIYF
TGTGCCAGCAGGGGATTTGACAGCTCTGGAAACACCATATATTTT
>NA|TRBJ2-7|TRBV5-1|NA
CASSSGTSYEQYF
TGCGCCAGCAGCTCCGGGACCTCCTACGAACAGTACTTC
>NA|TRBJ2-7|TRBV28|NA
CASRPFEQGLPYEQYF
TGTGCCAGCAGACCTTTCGAACAGGGCCTTCCCTACGAGCAGTACTTC
>NA|TRBJ1-2|TRBV10-3|NA
CAISGLEFYGYTF
TGTGCCATCAGTGGGTTAGAATTCTATGGCTACACCTTC
>NA|TRBJ2-3|TRBV19|NA
CASSPRRQSDTQYF
TGTGCCAGTAGTCCCCGTCGACAGTCAGATACGCAGTATTTT
>NA|TRBJ2-7|TRBV18|NA
CASSQVSAREQYF
TGTGCCAGCTCACAGGTCTCGGCCCGGGAGCAGTACTTC
>NA|TRBJ2-2|TRBV7-7|NA
CASSLGESGELFF
TGTGCCAGCAGCCTAGGGGAGTCCGGGGAGCTGTTTTTT
>NA|TRBJ2-5|TRBV6-6|NA
CASSTSPDSQVETQYF
TGTGCCAGCAGTACGAGCCCGGACAGTCAAGTGGAGACCCAGTACTTC
>TRBD1|TRBJ1-4|TRBV11-2|once
CASSLDREDEKLFF
TGTGCCAGCAGCTTGGACAGGGAAGATGAAAAACTGTTTTTT
>NA|TRBJ2-3|TRBV28|NA
CASSLRGAGTDTQYF
TGTGCCAGCAGTTTACGGGGGGCAGGGACAGATACGCAGTATTTT
>TRBD2|TRBJ2-3|TRBV2|NA
CASSAGAGGPTDTQYF
TGTGCCAGCAGTGCGGGAGCGGGAGGGCCCACAGATACGCAGTATTTT
>NA|TRBJ1-4|TRBV2|NA
CASGRTETNEKLFF
TGTGCCAGCGGCAGGACAGAAACTAATGAAAAACTGTTTTTT
>NA|TRBJ2-3|TRBV11-3|NA
CASSSMGVGDTQYF
TGTGCCAGCAGCAGCATGGGAGTTGGAGATACGCAGTATTTT
>NA|TRBJ1-2|TRBV27|NA
CASRQIQGRDGYTF
TGTGCCAGCAGACAAATTCAGGGAAGGGACGGCTACACCTTC
>TRBD1|TRBJ1-5|TRBV2|NA
CASSRDRGRGSNQPQHF
TGTGCCAGCAGCCGGGACAGGGGAAGGGGGAGCAATCAGCCCCAGCATTTT
>NA|TRBJ1-2|TRBV28|NA
CASSTNYGYTF
TGTGCCAGCAGCACCAACTATGGCTACACCTTC